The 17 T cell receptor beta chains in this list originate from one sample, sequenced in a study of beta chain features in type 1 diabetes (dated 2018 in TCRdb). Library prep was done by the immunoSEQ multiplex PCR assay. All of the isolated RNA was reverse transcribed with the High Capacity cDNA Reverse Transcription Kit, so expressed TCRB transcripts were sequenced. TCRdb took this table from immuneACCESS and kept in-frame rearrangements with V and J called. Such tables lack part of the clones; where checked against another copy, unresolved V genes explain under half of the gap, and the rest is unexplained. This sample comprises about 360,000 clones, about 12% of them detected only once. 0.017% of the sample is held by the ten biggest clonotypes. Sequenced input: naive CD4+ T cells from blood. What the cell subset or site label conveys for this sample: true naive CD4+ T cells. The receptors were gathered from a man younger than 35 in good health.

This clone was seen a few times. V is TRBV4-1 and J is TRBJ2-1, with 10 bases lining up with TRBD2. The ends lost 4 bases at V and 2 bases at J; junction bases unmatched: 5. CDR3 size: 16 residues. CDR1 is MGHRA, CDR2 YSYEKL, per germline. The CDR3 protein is CASSPLAGVTYNEQFF. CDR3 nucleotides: TGCGCCAGCAGCCCCCTAGCGGGAGTGACCTACAATGAGCAGTTCTTC.

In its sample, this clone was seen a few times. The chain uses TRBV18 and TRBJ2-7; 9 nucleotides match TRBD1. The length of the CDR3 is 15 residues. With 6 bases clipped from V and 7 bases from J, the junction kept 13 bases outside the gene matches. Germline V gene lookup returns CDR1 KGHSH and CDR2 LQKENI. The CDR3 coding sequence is TGTGCCAGCTCGCAAAACAGGGGGCCTGTTTTGGAGCAGTACTTC. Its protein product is CASSQNRGPVLEQYF.

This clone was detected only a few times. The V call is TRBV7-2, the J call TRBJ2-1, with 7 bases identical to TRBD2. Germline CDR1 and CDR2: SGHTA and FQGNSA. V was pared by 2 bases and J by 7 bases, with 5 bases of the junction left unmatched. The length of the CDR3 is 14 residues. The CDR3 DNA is TGTGCCAGCAGCTTACGGACTAGTTTAAATGAGCAGTTCTTC. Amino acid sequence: CASSLRTSLNEQFF.

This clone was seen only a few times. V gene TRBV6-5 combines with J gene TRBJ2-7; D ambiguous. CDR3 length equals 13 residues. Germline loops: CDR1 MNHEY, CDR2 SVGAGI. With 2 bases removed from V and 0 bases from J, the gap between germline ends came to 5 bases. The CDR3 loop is CASSYGTSYEQYF. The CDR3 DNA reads TGTGCCAGCAGTTACGGCACCTCCTACGAGCAGTACTTC.

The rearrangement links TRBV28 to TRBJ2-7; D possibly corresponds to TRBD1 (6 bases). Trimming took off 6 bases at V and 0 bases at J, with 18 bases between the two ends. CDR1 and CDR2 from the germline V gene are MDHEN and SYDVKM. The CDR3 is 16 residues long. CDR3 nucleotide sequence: TGTGCCAGCAGCGAAACCAGGGGCCCGACCTCCTACGAGCAGTACTTC. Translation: CASSETRGPTSYEQYF.

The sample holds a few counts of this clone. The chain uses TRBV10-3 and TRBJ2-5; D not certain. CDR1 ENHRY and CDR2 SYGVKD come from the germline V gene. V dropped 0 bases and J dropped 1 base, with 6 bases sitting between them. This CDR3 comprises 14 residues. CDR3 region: CAISESSSQETQYF. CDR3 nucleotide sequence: TGTGCCATCAGTGAGTCCTCCAGCCAAGAGACCCAGTACTTC.

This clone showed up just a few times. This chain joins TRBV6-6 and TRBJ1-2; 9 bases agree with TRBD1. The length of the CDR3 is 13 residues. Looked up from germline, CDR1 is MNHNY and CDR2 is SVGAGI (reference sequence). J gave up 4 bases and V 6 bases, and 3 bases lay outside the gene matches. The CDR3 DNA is TGTGCCAGCAGGGACAGGGGCGGCTATGGCTACACCTTC. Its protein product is CASRDRGGYGYTF.

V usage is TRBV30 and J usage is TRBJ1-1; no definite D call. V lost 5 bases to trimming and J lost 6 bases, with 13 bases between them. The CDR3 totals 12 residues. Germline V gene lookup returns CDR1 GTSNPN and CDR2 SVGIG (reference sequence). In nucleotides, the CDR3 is TGTGCCTGGGGTCCTAGAGGGTCTGAAGCTTTCTTT. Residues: CAWGPRGSEAFF.

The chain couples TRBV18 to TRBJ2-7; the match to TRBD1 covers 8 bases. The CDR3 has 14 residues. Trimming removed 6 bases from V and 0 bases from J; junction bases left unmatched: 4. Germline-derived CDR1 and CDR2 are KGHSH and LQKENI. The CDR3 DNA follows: TGTGCCAGCTCCACAGGGGGAGACTCCTACGAGCAGTACTTC. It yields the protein CASSTGGDSYEQYF.

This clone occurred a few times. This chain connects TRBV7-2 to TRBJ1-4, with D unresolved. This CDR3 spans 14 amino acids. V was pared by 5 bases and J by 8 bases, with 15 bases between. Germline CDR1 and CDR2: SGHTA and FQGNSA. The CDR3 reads CASSARVAGEKLFF. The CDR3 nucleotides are TGTGCCAGCAGCGCCCGGGTCGCGGGGGAAAAACTGTTTTTT. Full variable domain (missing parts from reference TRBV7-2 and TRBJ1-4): GAGVSQSPSNKVTEKGKDVELRCDPISGHTALYWYRQSLGQGLEFLIYFQGNSAPDKSGLPSDRFSAERTGGSVSTLTIQRTQQEDSAVYLCASSARVAGEKLFFGSGTQLSVL.

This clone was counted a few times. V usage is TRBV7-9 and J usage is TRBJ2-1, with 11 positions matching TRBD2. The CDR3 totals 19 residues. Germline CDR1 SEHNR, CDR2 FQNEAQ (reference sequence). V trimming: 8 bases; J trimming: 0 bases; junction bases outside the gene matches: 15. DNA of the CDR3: TGTGCCAGCCTCTTTGGTAGCGGGGGGGGATTGGGCTCCTACAATGAGCAGTTCTTC. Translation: CASLFGSGGGLGSYNEQFF.

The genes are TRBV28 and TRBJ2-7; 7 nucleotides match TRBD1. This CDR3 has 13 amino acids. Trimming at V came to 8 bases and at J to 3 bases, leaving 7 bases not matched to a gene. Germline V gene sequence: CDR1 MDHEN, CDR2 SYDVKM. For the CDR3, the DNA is TGTGCCAGCTGGCCAGGGGGTCTCTACGAGCAGTACTTC. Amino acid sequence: CASWPGGLYEQYF.

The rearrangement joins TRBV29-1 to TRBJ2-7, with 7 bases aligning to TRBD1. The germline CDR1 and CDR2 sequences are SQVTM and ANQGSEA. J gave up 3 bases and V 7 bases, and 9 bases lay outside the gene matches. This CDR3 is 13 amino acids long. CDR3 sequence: CSAQDRTNYEQYF. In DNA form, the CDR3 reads TGCAGCGCCCAGGACAGGACAAACTACGAGCAGTACTTC.

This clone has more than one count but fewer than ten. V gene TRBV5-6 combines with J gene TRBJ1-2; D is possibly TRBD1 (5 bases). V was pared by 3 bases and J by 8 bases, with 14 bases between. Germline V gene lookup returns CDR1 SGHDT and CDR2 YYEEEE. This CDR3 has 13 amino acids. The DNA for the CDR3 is TGTGCCAGCAGCTCCCCGGGGGTTGGAGGCTACACCTTC. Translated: CASSSPGVGGYTF.

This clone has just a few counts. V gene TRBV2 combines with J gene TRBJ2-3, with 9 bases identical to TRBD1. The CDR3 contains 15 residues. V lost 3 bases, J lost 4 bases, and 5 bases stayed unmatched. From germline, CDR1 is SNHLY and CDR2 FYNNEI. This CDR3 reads CASSERRDRADTQYF. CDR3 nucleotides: TGTGCCAGCAGTGAGCGCCGGGACAGGGCAGATACGCAGTATTTT.

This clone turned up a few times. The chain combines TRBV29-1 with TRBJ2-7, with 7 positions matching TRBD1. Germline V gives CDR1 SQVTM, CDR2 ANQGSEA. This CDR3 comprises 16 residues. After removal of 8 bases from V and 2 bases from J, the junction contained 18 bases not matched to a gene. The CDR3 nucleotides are TGCAGCTTCGGATACAGGGGCCTCACCTTAACCTACGAGCAGTACTTC. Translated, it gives CSFGYRGLTLTYEQYF.

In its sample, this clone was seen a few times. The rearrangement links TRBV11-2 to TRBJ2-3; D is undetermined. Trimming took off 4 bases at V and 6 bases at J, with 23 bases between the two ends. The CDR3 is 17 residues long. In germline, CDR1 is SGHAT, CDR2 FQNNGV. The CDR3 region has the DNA TGTGCCAGCAGCTCCCGCTACGTAGCAAGCTCCGGGGATACGCAGTATTTT. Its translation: CASSSRYVASSGDTQYF.